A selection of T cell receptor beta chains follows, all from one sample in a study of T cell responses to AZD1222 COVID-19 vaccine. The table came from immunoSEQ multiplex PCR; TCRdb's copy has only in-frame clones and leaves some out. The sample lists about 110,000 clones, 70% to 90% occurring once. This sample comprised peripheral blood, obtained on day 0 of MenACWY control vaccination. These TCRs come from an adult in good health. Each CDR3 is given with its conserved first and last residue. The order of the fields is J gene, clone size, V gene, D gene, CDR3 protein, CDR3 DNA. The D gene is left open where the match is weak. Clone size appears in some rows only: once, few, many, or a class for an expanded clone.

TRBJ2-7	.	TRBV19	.	CASSAPDRSYEQYF	TGTGCCAGTAGTGCCCCGGACCGTTCCTACGAGCAGTACTTC
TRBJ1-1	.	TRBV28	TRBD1	CASGGGQPEAFF	TGTGCCAGTGGGGGGGGACAGCCTGAAGCTTTCTTT
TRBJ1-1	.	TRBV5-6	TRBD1	CASSFRDQGDTEAFF	TGTGCCAGCAGCTTCAGGGATCAGGGGGACACTGAAGCTTTCTTT
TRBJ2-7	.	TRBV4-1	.	CASSPIGVSEYEQYF	TGCGCCAGCAGCCCAATTGGGGTGTCGGAATACGAGCAGTACTTC
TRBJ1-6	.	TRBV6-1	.	CASSEDESDYSPLHF	TGTGCCAGCAGTGAAGACGAGTCGGATTATTCACCCCTCCACTTT
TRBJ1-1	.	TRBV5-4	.	CASSPGLDTEAFF	TGTGCCAGCAGCCCAGGACTGGACACTGAAGCTTTCTTT
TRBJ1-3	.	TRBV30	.	CAWSDGSSTIYF	TGTGCCTGGAGTGACGGTTCTAGCACCATATATTTT
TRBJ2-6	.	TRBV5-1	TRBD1	CASSLGQGAYSESGANVLTF	TGCGCCAGCAGCTTGGGACAGGGGGCCTATTCTGAGTCTGGGGCCAACGTCCTGACTTTC
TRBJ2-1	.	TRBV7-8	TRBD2	CASSTRTSDEQFF	TGTGCCAGCAGTACCCGGACTAGCGATGAGCAGTTCTTC
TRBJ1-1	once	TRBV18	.	CASSRGENTEAFF	TGTGCCAGCTCTCGGGGCGAGAACACTGAAGCTTTCTTT
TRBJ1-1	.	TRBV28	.	CASRDMNTEAFF	TGTGCCAGCAGGGATATGAACACTGAAGCTTTCTTT
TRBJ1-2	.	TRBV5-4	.	CASSGGQGSSHGYTF	TGTGCCAGCAGTGGAGGGCAGGGGAGTTCCCATGGCTACACCTTC
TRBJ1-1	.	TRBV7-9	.	CASSNAQAEAFF	TGTGCCAGCAGTAATGCCCAGGCTGAAGCTTTCTTT
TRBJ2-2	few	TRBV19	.	CASSIVPGPGAGELFF	TGTGCCAGTAGTATAGTCCCGGGACCAGGGGCCGGGGAGCTGTTTTTT
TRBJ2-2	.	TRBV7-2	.	CASGLNTGELFF	TGTGCCAGCGGATTGAACACCGGGGAGCTGTTTTTT
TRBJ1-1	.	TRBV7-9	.	CASSFGGSFEAFF	TGTGCCAGCAGCTTTGGGGGGAGCTTCGAAGCTTTCTTT
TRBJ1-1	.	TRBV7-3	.	CASSPYPGGGVEAFF	TGTGCCAGCAGTCCCTATCCGGGGGGCGGTGTCGAAGCTTTCTTT
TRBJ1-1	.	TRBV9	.	CASSVDGRERTEAFF	TGTGCCAGCAGCGTAGACGGCAGGGAGAGAACTGAAGCTTTCTTT
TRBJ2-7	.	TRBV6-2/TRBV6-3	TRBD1	CASSYPVTGVNPLYEQYF	TGTGCCAGCAGTTACCCCGTGACAGGGGTGAATCCTCTCTACGAGCAGTACTTC
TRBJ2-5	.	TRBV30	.	CAWNQGGEETQYF	TGTGCCTGGAACCAGGGTGGGGAAGAGACCCAGTACTTC
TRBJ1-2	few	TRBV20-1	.	CSAYMDGYTF	TGCAGTGCTTATATGGATGGCTACACCTTC
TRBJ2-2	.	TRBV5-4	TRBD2	CASSSGTSGFNTGELFF	TGTGCCAGCAGCTCCGGGACTAGCGGGTTTAACACCGGGGAGCTGTTTTTT
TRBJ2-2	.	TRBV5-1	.	CASSLEFPRPTGELFF	TGCGCCAGCAGCTTGGAATTCCCAAGACCAACCGGGGAGCTGTTTTTT
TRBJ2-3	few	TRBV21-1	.	CASSKETERGDTQYF	TGTGCCAGCAGCAAAGAGACAGAAAGGGGAGATACGCAGTATTTT
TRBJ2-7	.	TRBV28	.	CASSFGSSYEQYF	TGTGCCAGCAGTTTTGGCAGCTCCTACGAGCAGTACTTC
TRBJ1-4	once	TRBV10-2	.	CASSESGGLGEKLFF	TGCGCCAGCAGTGAGTCGGGGGGTTTAGGTGAAAAACTGTTTTTT
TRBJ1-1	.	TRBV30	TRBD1	CAWSLGTVKRNTEAFF	TGTGCCTGGAGTCTCGGGACAGTCAAGAGGAACACTGAAGCTTTCTTT
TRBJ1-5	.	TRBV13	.	CASSLGLSDQPQHF	TGTGCCAGCAGCTTAGGCCTAAGCGATCAGCCCCAGCATTTT
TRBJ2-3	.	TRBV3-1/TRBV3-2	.	CASSQGRWGTQYF	TGTGCCAGCAGCCAAGGGCGGTGGGGGACGCAGTATTTT
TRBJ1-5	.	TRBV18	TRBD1	CASGQGADQPQHF	TGTGCCAGCGGACAGGGGGCGGATCAGCCCCAGCATTTT
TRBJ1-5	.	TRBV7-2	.	CASSSQGGGNQPQHF	TGTGCCAGCAGCTCCCAGGGCGGAGGGAATCAGCCCCAGCATTTT
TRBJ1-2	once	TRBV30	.	CAWRVSLNGGYTF	TGTGCCTGGAGAGTGTCACTAAACGGTGGCTACACCTTC
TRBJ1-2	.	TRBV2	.	CASDARANYGYTF	TGTGCCAGCGACGCCCGGGCAAACTATGGCTACACCTTC
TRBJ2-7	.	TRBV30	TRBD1	CAWSQDRGAYEQYF	TGTGCCTGGAGTCAAGACAGGGGAGCCTACGAGCAGTACTTC
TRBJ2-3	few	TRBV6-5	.	CASSLEGRKFTQYF	TGTGCCAGCAGCCTTGAGGGGCGAAAGTTTACGCAGTATTTT
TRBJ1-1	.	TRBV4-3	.	CASSPTAPGQPYTEAFF	TGCGCCAGCAGCCCGACGGCTCCGGGACAACCCTACACTGAAGCTTTCTTT
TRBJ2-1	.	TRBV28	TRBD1	CASRGTGPLNEQFF	TGTGCCAGCAGGGGGACAGGGCCTCTGAATGAGCAGTTCTTC
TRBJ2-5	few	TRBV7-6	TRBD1	CASSLVGQGARGETQYF	TGTGCCAGCAGCTTAGTAGGACAGGGGGCAAGGGGCGAGACCCAGTACTTC
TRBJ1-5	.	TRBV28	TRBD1	CASSFRDRGSNQPQHF	TGTGCCAGCAGTTTCCGGGACAGGGGGAGCAATCAGCCCCAGCATTTT
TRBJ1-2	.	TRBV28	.	CASSETVLGDGYTF	TGTGCCAGCAGTGAGACCGTTCTGGGGGATGGCTACACCTTC
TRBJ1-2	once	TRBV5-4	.	CASSFGSNYGYTF	TGTGCCAGCAGCTTTGGATCTAACTATGGCTACACCTTC
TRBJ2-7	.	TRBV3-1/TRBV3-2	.	CASSHGGVGYEQYF	TGTGCCAGCAGCCATGGAGGGGTAGGCTACGAGCAGTACTTC
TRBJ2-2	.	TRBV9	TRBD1	CASSATGDGELFF	TGTGCCAGCAGCGCGACAGGGGACGGGGAGCTGTTTTTT
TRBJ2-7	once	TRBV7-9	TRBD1	CASSLRGTGNFHEQYF	TGTGCCAGCAGCCTCAGGGGGACAGGGAATTTCCACGAGCAGTACTTC
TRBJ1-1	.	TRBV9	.	CASSPMGGNTEAFF	TGTGCCAGCAGCCCAATGGGAGGGAACACTGAAGCTTTCTTT
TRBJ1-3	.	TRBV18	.	CASSRAGSTGNTIYF	TGTGCCAGCTCACGGGCGGGGAGCACTGGAAACACCATATATTTT
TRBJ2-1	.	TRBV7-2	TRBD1	CASSLDSGQGTSIKFF	TGTGCCAGCAGCTTAGATTCGGGACAGGGTACATCAATCAAGTTCTTC
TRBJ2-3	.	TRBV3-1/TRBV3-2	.	CASSQALAGRLADTQYF	TGTGCCAGCAGCCAAGCCCTCGCAGGGCGGTTAGCAGATACGCAGTATTTT
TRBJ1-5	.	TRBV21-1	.	CASSNGRSSNQPQHF	TGTGCCAGCAGCAACGGCCGGAGTAGCAATCAGCCCCAGCATTTT
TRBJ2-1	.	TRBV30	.	CAWSVLRENEQFF	TGTGCCTGGAGTGTACTAAGGGAAAATGAGCAGTTCTTC
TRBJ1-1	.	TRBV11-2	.	CASSFVDSEAFF	TGTGCCAGCAGCTTTGTGGACAGTGAAGCTTTCTTT
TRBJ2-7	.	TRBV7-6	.	CASSLHDAYEQYF	TGTGCCAGCAGCTTACATGATGCCTACGAGCAGTACTTC
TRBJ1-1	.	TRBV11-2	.	CASSLSRGNTEAFF	TGTGCCAGCAGCCTATCGAGGGGGAACACTGAAGCTTTCTTT
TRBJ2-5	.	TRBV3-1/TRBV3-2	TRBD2	CASSHASGMGETQYF	TGTGCCAGCAGCCACGCTAGCGGGATGGGAGAGACCCAGTACTTC
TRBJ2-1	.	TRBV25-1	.	CASSVVAEQFF	TGTGCCAGCAGTGTAGTAGCAGAGCAGTTCTTC
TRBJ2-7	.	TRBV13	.	CASSSAVRTATYEQYF	TGTGCCAGCAGCTCCGCCGTTAGGACAGCTACCTACGAGCAGTACTTC
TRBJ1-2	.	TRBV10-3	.	CAISQGPSGSYGYTF	TGTGCCATCAGCCAGGGACCGTCCGGTAGTTATGGCTACACCTTC
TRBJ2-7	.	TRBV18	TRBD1	CASSPGTGYEQYF	TGTGCCAGCTCACCCGGGACAGGCTACGAGCAGTACTTC
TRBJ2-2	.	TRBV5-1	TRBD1	CASSPTGGATGELFF	TGCGCCAGCAGCCCTACAGGGGGCGCGACCGGGGAGCTGTTTTTT